The 19 T cell receptor beta chains below all came from one sample that was sequenced in a study of cytomegalovirus exposure and HLA in healthy donors. Researchers ran the PCR with 60 Vbeta and 13 Jbeta primers. Sequencing was performed with immunoSEQ multiplex PCR; in TCRdb, only in-frame clones are kept and a portion is missing. The data hold roughly 180,000 clones, with about 68% observed a single time. The sequenced sample consisted of PBMCs. These TCRs come from a female donor in good health and CMV-seronegative.

This clone turned up a few times. The chain uses TRBV7-9 and TRBJ1-5; no clear D. With 5 bases removed from V and 3 bases from J, the gap between germline ends came to 5 bases. This CDR3 region has 12 residues. CDR1 and CDR2 from the germline V gene are SEHNR and FQNEAQ (reference sequence). The CDR3 reads CASSPVNQPQHF. In DNA, the CDR3 is TGTGCCAGCAGCCCGGTCAATCAGCCCCAGCATTTT.

The genes are TRBV6-6 and TRBJ2-3; D remains unclear. The germline V and J ends were trimmed by 9 bases and 2 bases, with 18 bases remaining between them. CDR3 size: 15 residues. CDR1 MNHNY and CDR2 SVGAGI come from the germline V gene (reference sequence). For the CDR3, the DNA is TGTGCCAGAACGACACTTGCCCCCGCCACAGATACGCAGTATTTT. Encoded protein: CARTTLAPATDTQYF.

Of note for this clone: Compared with germline, one end of the junction differs, possibly owing to a read error. The chain couples TRBV7-9 to TRBJ2-5; D may be TRBD2 (5 bases). This CDR3 is 11 amino acids long. Germline V CDR1 and CDR2: SEHNR, FQNEAQ (reference sequence). The CDR3 here is CASSSLRGRHF. DNA of the CDR3: TGTGCCAGCAGCTCCCTCCGAGGGAGACACTTC. Full variable domain (rest looked up from reference TRBV7-9 and TRBJ2-5): DTGVSQNPRHKITKRGQNVTFRCDPISEHNRLYWYRQTLGQGPEFLTYFQNEAQLEKSRLLSDRFSAERPKGSFSTLEIQRTEQGDSAMYLCASSSLRGRHFGPGTRLLVL.

The chain combines TRBV28 with TRBJ2-7; perhaps TRBD1 as D (5 bases). There are 14 residues in the CDR3. Per the germline V gene, CDR1 is MDHEN and CDR2 is SYDVKM. Between the trimmed V and J ends, which lost 7 bases and 4 bases, there was a span of 17 bases. This CDR3 reads CASTSGHLGYEQYF. DNA for the CDR3: TGTGCCAGCACCTCCGGACACCTTGGTTACGAGCAGTACTTC.

V is TRBV6-5 and J is TRBJ2-7; 7 bases line up with TRBD2. Germline values: CDR1 MNHEY, CDR2 SVGAGI. The trim removed 2 bases at V and 5 bases at J, leaving 9 bases unmatched. CDR3 length: 15 residues. The CDR3: CASSYTRLAVNEQYF. CDR3 coding DNA: TGTGCCAGCAGTTACACTCGGCTAGCGGTAAACGAGCAGTACTTC.

The rearrangement joins TRBV4-3 to TRBJ2-3; 10 bases fit TRBD2. Germline CDR1 LGHNA, CDR2 YSLEER. The CDR3 totals 17 residues. The ends lost 0 bases at V and 1 base at J; junction bases unmatched: 4. The CDR3: CASSQDRSGGGTDTQYF. CDR3 DNA sequence: TGCGCCAGCAGCCAAGATCGGAGCGGGGGGGGCACAGATACGCAGTATTTT.

The sample holds a few counts of this clone. The gene calls are TRBV4-2 and TRBJ2-3, with 9 nucleotides matching TRBD2. Unmatched junction bases numbered 6, after V lost 8 bases and J lost 0 bases. Germline V lookup: CDR1 LGHNA, CDR2 YNFKEQ. The CDR3 runs 15 residues. The CDR3 DNA reads TGTGCCAGCGGCAAGCGGGAGGCTAGCACAGATACGCAGTATTTT. The encoded protein is CASGKREASTDTQYF.

The rearrangement joins TRBV27 to TRBJ1-6; TRBD1 matches at 9 bases. The ends lost 1 base at V and 9 bases at J; junction bases unmatched: 13. The germline V gene encodes CDR1 MNHEY and CDR2 SMNVEV (reference sequence). This CDR3 is 18 amino acids long. CDR3 sequence (DNA): TGTGCCAGCAGTTTATTCGCCCTGGCAGGACAGGGGACTTCACCCCTCCACTTT. Protein: CASSLFALAGQGTSPLHF.

The chain is built from TRBV7-9 and TRBJ2-4; 7 bases fit TRBD2. This CDR3 has 17 residues. V shed 5 bases and J 1 base; nucleotides not matched to a gene: 11. The V gene's germline CDR1 is SEHNR and CDR2 FQNEAQ (reference sequence). CDR3 sequence: CASSPSGAGAAKNIQYF. The CDR3 nucleotides are TGTGCCAGCAGCCCGAGTGGCGCGGGAGCGGCCAAAAACATTCAGTACTTC.

CDR3: CASSTDRGIGTQYF. In DNA form, the CDR3 reads TGTGCCAGCAGCACAGACAGGGGCATAGGTACGCAGTATTTT. The gene calls are TRBV28 and TRBJ2-3; 8 nucleotides agree with TRBD1. CDR1 and CDR2 from the germline V gene are MDHEN and SYDVKM. The CDR3 contains 14 residues. V trimming: 6 bases; J trimming: 8 bases; junction bases outside the gene matches: 10.

This clone was recorded only once. V usage is TRBV28 and J usage is TRBJ1-1, with 7 bases aligning to TRBD1. V shed 2 bases, J shed 11 bases, and the junction held 8 bases outside the gene matches. Germline V CDR1 and CDR2: MDHEN, SYDVKM. The CDR3 sequence is 13 residues long. The CDR3 sequence: CASSLRGGSLAFF. CDR3 coding DNA: TGTGCCAGCAGTTTACGAGGGGGCAGTTTGGCTTTCTTT.

V usage is TRBV4-3 and J usage is TRBJ1-1; TRBD1 might be the D (6 bases). The CDR3 sequence is 13 residues long. Looked up from germline, CDR1 is LGHNA and CDR2 is YSLEER. V lost 0 bases and J 10 bases, leaving 12 bases between the germline ends. CDR3 amino acids: CASSQDSQGIAFF. CDR3 sequence (DNA): TGCGCCAGCAGCCAAGATTCACAGGGTATAGCTTTCTTT.

The genes are TRBV6-5 and TRBJ1-1; D is uncertain. Trimming took off 2 bases at V and 1 base at J, with 5 bases between the two ends. The CDR3 totals 13 residues. Germline V gene data show CDR1 as MNHEY and CDR2 as SVGAGI. The DNA of the CDR3 is TGTGCCAGCAGTTACGGGCGGAACACTGAAGCTTTCTTT. This codes for CASSYGRNTEAFF.

This clone was seen only once. The chain recombines TRBV30 with TRBJ1-6; D is possibly TRBD1 (6 bases). Trimming shortened V by 3 bases and J by 5 bases, and 11 bases separated the two germline ends. Germline V gives CDR1 GTSNPN, CDR2 SVGIG (reference sequence). This CDR3 contains 14 residues. CDR3 coding DNA: TGTGCCTGGAGAGGCAGGGGTGATAATTCACCCCTCCACTTT. The encoded protein is CAWRGRGDNSPLHF.

This clone has a handful of counts. The chain employs TRBV7-9 and TRBJ2-7; TRBD2 agrees at 10 bases. J lost 0 bases, V lost 5 bases, and 7 bases had no gene match. This CDR3 has 16 residues. Per germline, CDR1 SEHNR and CDR2 FQNEAQ (reference sequence). The CDR3 is CASSLGTSVGSYEQYF. CDR3 in DNA: TGTGCCAGCAGCCTCGGGACTAGCGTAGGCTCCTACGAGCAGTACTTC.

V is TRBV10-3 and J is TRBJ2-7, with 11 bases fitting TRBD2. The CDR3 covers 20 residues. The germline CDR1 and CDR2 sequences are ENHRY and SYGVKD. Losses at the gene ends were 0 bases for V and 2 bases for J; bases not matched to a gene: 15. The CDR3 sequence: CAISESKAPGTSGRTYEQYF. The CDR3 DNA reads as TGTGCCATCAGTGAGTCGAAGGCCCCTGGAACTAGCGGGAGAACCTACGAGCAGTACTTC.

The gene calls are TRBV9 and TRBJ2-7, with 7 bases aligning to TRBD1. CDR1 and CDR2 from the germline V gene are SGDLS and YYNGEE. The CDR3 has 14 residues. With 3 bases clipped from V and 1 base from J, the junction kept 4 bases outside the gene matches. Here the CDR3 reads CASSGGGSSYEQYF. CDR3 nucleotides: TGTGCCAGCAGCGGAGGGGGCAGTTCCTACGAGCAGTACTTC.

This clone was seen only a few times. The chain uses TRBV4-2 and TRBJ2-7, with a weak D call TRBD1 (5 bases). Germline loops: CDR1 LGHNA, CDR2 YNFKEQ. This CDR3 is built from 16 residues. V was shortened by 1 base and J by 2 bases, with 15 bases between the two germline ends. The CDR3 loop is CASSQGVRVGAYEQYF. In DNA form, the CDR3 reads TGTGCCAGCAGCCAAGGTGTCAGGGTAGGAGCCTACGAGCAGTACTTC.

This clone appeared a single time. The chain uses TRBV7-6 and TRBJ2-5, with 8 positions matching TRBD1. The J call may be faulty, since TRBJ2-7 better matches the DNA end. CDR3 length: 15 amino acids. CDR1 is SGHVS, CDR2 FNYEAQ, per germline. DNA for the CDR3: TGTGCCAGCAGCTTGGGGCAGGGGGCATGGTACGAGCAGTACTTC. It specifies CASSLGQGAWYEQYF.